Following are 15 T cell receptor beta chains from one sample sequenced in a study of blood T cell repertoires in COVID-19 (TCRdb year 2020). The protocol used for the library was the immunoSEQ multiplex PCR assay. This is the immuneACCESS table as TCRdb keeps it, with only in-frame sequences that have V and J called. A part of the clones is gone; compared with another copy, unresolved V genes explain less than half, and the rest is unexplained. The sample profile shows fewer than 200,000 clones; approximately 90% of them were found once. The leading ten clones occupy around 25% of the sample. The material sequenced was peripheral blood. The receptor source for this set is a man between 60 and 75 years old with acute or convalescent COVID-19.

This clone was detected a few times. This chain uses TRBV30 with TRBJ1-2, with a possible D match to TRBD1 (5 bases). This CDR3 comprises 11 residues. Germline V CDR1 and CDR2: GTSNPN, SVGIG (reference sequence). The ends were cut back, 7 bases at V and 7 bases at J, with 13 bases in the middle. The DNA for the CDR3 is TGTGCCTATCAGGGCCTCGTTGGCTACACCTTC. Its protein product is CAYQGLVGYTF.

The V gene is TRBV19, the J gene TRBJ1-1, with a possible D match to TRBD1 (6 bases). The CDR3 is made up of 16 amino acids. Trimming cost V 5 bases and J 0 bases, with 16 bases left between them. Germline lookup yields CDR1 LNHDA and CDR2 SQIVND (reference sequence). CDR3 in DNA: TGTGCCAGTAGTCGGACAGCAACGGGCATGAACACTGAAGCTTTCTTT. Amino acids: CASSRTATGMNTEAFF.

This clone was seen a few times. The chain couples TRBV4-1 to TRBJ2-2, with 10 bases identical to TRBD1. This CDR3 is built from 17 residues. Germline values: CDR1 MGHRA, CDR2 YSYEKL. The trim removed 0 bases at V and 4 bases at J, leaving 5 bases unmatched. The CDR3 spells CASSQDWGQGITGELFF. The CDR3 DNA reads TGCGCCAGCAGCCAAGATTGGGGACAGGGGATCACCGGGGAGCTGTTTTTT.

Here the CDR3 reads CASSFWTGQDGYTF. The CDR3 nucleotides are TGTGCCAGCAGCTTCTGGACTGGACAGGATGGCTACACCTTC. The gene calls are TRBV5-5 and TRBJ1-2; 7 positions match TRBD1. J was trimmed by 6 bases and V by 2 bases; bases with no gene match: 7. The CDR3 consists of 14 residues. From germline, CDR1 is SGHKS and CDR2 YYEKEE (reference sequence).

This rearrangement joins TRBV19 to TRBJ2-1; D is possibly TRBD2 (6 bases). CDR1 and CDR2 (germline): LNHDA, SQIVND (reference sequence). The CDR3 is 14 amino acids. Trimming took off 4 bases at V and 4 bases at J, with 11 bases between the two ends. CDR3 sequence: CASSRSSVYNEQFF. The CDR3 bases are TGTGCCAGTAGTAGGTCTAGCGTTTACAATGAGCAGTTCTTC. Looking up the rest from reference TRBV19 and TRBJ2-1 gives the full variable domain: DGGITQSPKYLFRKEGQNVTLSCEQNLNHDAMYWYRQDPGQGLRLIYYSQIVNDFQKGDIAEGYSVSREKKESFPLTVTSAQKNPTAFYLCASSRSSVYNEQFFGPGTRLTVL.

Concerning this clone itself: Other DNA sequences within the sample encode an identical CDR3. The J gene is TRBJ2-3, the V gene TRBV12-3 or TRBV12-4, with D hard to call. The V end was cut by 5 bases, the J end by 1 base, with 4 bases between. The CDR3 is 12 amino acids. In nucleotides, the CDR3 is TGTGCCAGCAGTCTACGCACAGATACGCAGTATTTT. This codes for CASSLRTDTQYF.

The chain couples TRBV5-4 to TRBJ1-2; 7 bases map to TRBD1. V was clipped by 0 bases and J by 8 bases; unmatched bases: 4. This CDR3 is 13 amino acids long. Germline V gene data show CDR1 as SGHNT and CDR2 as YYREEE (reference sequence). The CDR3 bases are TGTGCCAGCAGCTTGGTAGGGGGCAAAGGCTACACCTTC. It translates to CASSLVGGKGYTF.

The chain employs TRBV7-3 and TRBJ2-3, with D perhaps TRBD1 (7 bases). Per germline, CDR1 SGHTA and CDR2 FQGTGA. V lost 5 bases to trimming and J lost 6 bases, with 12 bases between them. This CDR3 region has 13 residues. The DNA for the CDR3 is TGTGCCAGCAGCCCGACAGGGAGGGATACGCAGTATTTT. Its translation is CASSPTGRDTQYF. Full variable domain (outside the CDR3, taken from reference TRBV7-3 and TRBJ2-3): GAGVSQTPSNKVTEKGKYVELRCDPISGHTALYWYRQSLGQGPEFLIYFQGTGAADDSGLPNDRFFAVRPEGSVSTLKIQRTERGDSAVYLCASSPTGRDTQYFGPGTRLTVL.

The gene calls are TRBV30 and TRBJ2-2, with a possible D match to TRBD1 (7 bases). Germline CDR1 is GTSNPN and CDR2 is SVGIG (reference sequence). V shed 4 bases and J shed 6 bases, with 18 bases lying between them. CDR3 size: 15 residues. CDR3 DNA: TGTGCCTGGACCGGCGGGACCCAGGGGGCCGGGGAGCTGTTTTTT. This codes for CAWTGGTQGAGELFF.

This chain uses TRBV18 with TRBJ2-7; 9 nucleotides line up with TRBD1. Germline values: CDR1 KGHSH, CDR2 LQKENI. The CDR3 runs 14 residues. Trimming at V came to 3 bases and at J to 4 bases, leaving 4 bases not matched to a gene. The CDR3 region is CASSPDRGGYEQYV. The CDR3, as DNA: TGTGCCAGCTCACCGGACAGGGGTGGATACGAGCAGTACGTC.

This chain connects TRBV19 to TRBJ1-5; TRBD1 matches at 9 bases. The CDR3 contains 16 residues. Germline V lookup: CDR1 LNHDA, CDR2 SQIVND (reference sequence). V dropped 3 bases and J dropped 6; count of bases not matched to a gene: 9. CDR3 protein: CASSIQQGATGQPQHF. CDR3 in DNA: TGTGCCAGTAGTATTCAACAGGGGGCGACCGGTCAGCCCCAGCATTTT.

V gene TRBV18 combines with J gene TRBJ1-1; TRBD1 is a possible D gene (6 bases). The V gene's germline CDR1 is KGHSH and CDR2 LQKENI. Trimming took off 5 bases at V and 1 base at J, with 11 bases between the two ends. This CDR3 region has 14 residues. CDR3 residues: CASSFSDRNTEAFF. CDR3 in DNA: TGTGCCAGCTCATTTTCGGACAGGAACACTGAAGCTTTCTTT.

The rearrangement joins TRBV27 to TRBJ1-5, with TRBD1 identical over 7 bases. Germline CDR1 MNHEY, CDR2 SMNVEV (reference sequence). The V gene end was trimmed by 10 bases and the J gene end by 3 bases; junction bases not matched to a gene: 6. The CDR3 totals 13 residues. The CDR3 nucleotides read TGTGCCACTTCGACAGGGATCAATCAGCCCCAGCATTTT. This sequence encodes CATSTGINQPQHF.

The CDR3 DNA follows: TGTGCCAGCAGCCCACTAGGGACAGGGGCCCACAATGAGCAGTTCTTC. It encodes CASSPLGTGAHNEQFF. The chain employs TRBV7-3 and TRBJ2-1; 10 bases line up with TRBD1. Germline V gene data show CDR1 as SGHTA and CDR2 as FQGTGA. This CDR3 has 16 residues. Trimming took 5 bases from V and 5 from J; bases not matched to a gene: 9.

J is TRBJ2-3 and V is TRBV5-4; perhaps TRBD1 as D (6 bases). Germline-derived CDR1 and CDR2 are SGHNT and YYREEE (reference sequence). V lost 4 bases, J lost 1 base, and 22 bases lay in between. This CDR3 has 18 amino acids. The CDR3, as DNA: TGTGCCAGCAGCCTCGGACGGACAGCGCGCTTGGGCACAGATACGCAGTATTTT. Encoded protein: CASSLGRTARLGTDTQYF.